This TCR beta chain was found in a study of blood T cell repertoires in COVID-19. On the study more broadly: Italy, Spain and the United States were the sources of the convalescent and acute COVID-19 samples. PBMCs, B-cell-depleted T cells, or T cells were the source of the cDNA or gDNA that made up the material.

Germline loops: CDR1 SGHRS, CDR2 YFSETQ. The CDR3 contains 16 residues. J lost 7 bases, V lost 4 bases, and 16 bases had no gene match. Data came from immunoSEQ multiplex PCR; TCRdb stores just in-frame clones and leaves some out. This repertoire shows about 180,000 clones, roughly four fifths found once; its top ten account for roughly 7%. Specimen: peripheral blood. V is TRBV5-1 and J is TRBJ1-2, with 7 bases that match TRBD1. The clonotype was recovered from a human donor in a cohort sampled during active COVID-19. Here the CDR3 DNA reads TGCGCCAGCAGCACTGCGGGACAGCCCGCCGCGGGTGGCTACACCTTC. Its translation is CASSTAGQPAAGGYTF.